Listed below are T cell receptor beta chains from one sample, sequenced in a study of CD8+ T cells in alopecia areata. The data were produced by immunoSEQ multiplex PCR, yet TCRdb's version contains in-frame clones alone and is incomplete. The sample holds 170,000 or so clones, 63% seen once. Sequences were derived from CD4+ T cells sorted from blood, sampled at week 0. These receptor sequences come from a human donor with alopecia areata. CDR3s include the opening cysteine and the closing phenylalanine or tryptophan. A D gene is named only where the DNA matches it firmly. Clone size is stated in some rows and not others, as once, few, many or a class when expanded.

CDR3nt: TGTGCCTGGAGGCCCTTACAGGGGAACTATGGCTACACCTTC; CDR3aa: CAWRPLQGNYGYTF; abundance: -; j_gene: TRBJ1-2; d_gene: TRBD1; v_gene: TRBV30
CDR3nt: TGTGCCAGCAGCGCAGGGACTGGGACAATTTTGAATTCACCCCTCCACTTT; CDR3aa: CASSAGTGTILNSPLHF; abundance: -; j_gene: TRBJ1-6; d_gene: -; v_gene: TRBV5-5
CDR3nt: TGTGCCTGGAGTTACGATAGCAATCAGCCCCAGCATTTT; CDR3aa: CAWSYDSNQPQHF; abundance: -; j_gene: TRBJ1-5; d_gene: -; v_gene: TRBV30
CDR3nt: TGCGCCAGCAGCTTGACGAGAAACACTGAAGCTTTCTTT; CDR3aa: CASSLTRNTEAFF; abundance: -; j_gene: TRBJ1-1; d_gene: -; v_gene: TRBV5-1
CDR3nt: TGTGCCAGCAGTCTAGTACAGGGTTATTCACCCCTCCACTTT; CDR3aa: CASSLVQGYSPLHF; abundance: -; j_gene: TRBJ1-6; d_gene: -; v_gene: TRBV27
CDR3nt: TGTGCCAGCAGTTCACCGACAGGTGAAGGGGCTGAAGCTTTCTTT; CDR3aa: CASSSPTGEGAEAFF; abundance: -; j_gene: TRBJ1-1; d_gene: -; v_gene: TRBV5-4
CDR3nt: TGTGCCAGCAGCTTAGGCCCAGGGGCCGCGCAGTACTTC; CDR3aa: CASSLGPGAAQYF; abundance: once; j_gene: TRBJ2-7; d_gene: -; v_gene: TRBV11-2
CDR3nt: TGTGCCTGGACCCCTAGACATCTTATTTCTGCCCTCCACTTT; CDR3aa: CAWTPRHLISALHF; abundance: -; j_gene: TRBJ1-6; d_gene: -; v_gene: TRBV30
CDR3nt: TGTGCCACCCACTCGGGGACTGCCTACGAGCAGTACTTC; CDR3aa: CATHSGTAYEQYF; abundance: -; j_gene: TRBJ2-7; d_gene: -; v_gene: TRBV10-3
CDR3nt: TGTGCCACCAGCCGACGGGACGGCTCTAACTATGGCTACACCTTC; CDR3aa: CATSRRDGSNYGYTF; abundance: -; j_gene: TRBJ1-2; d_gene: -; v_gene: TRBV15
CDR3nt: TGTGCCAGCAGATGGGGGTTAGCGGCCCTCACAGATACGCAGTATTTT; CDR3aa: CASRWGLAALTDTQYF; abundance: -; j_gene: TRBJ2-3; d_gene: -; v_gene: TRBV7-2
CDR3nt: TGCAGCGTTGAGGAAGAGACAGCAAACACCGGGGAGCTGTTTTTT; CDR3aa: CSVEEETANTGELFF; abundance: -; j_gene: TRBJ2-2; d_gene: -; v_gene: TRBV29-1
CDR3nt: TGTGCCAGCAGCCAAGAGAGGGGTTTCGGCACTGAAGCTTTCTTT; CDR3aa: CASSQERGFGTEAFF; abundance: -; j_gene: TRBJ1-1; d_gene: -; v_gene: TRBV14
CDR3nt: TGCAGCGTCCACCCAGCGAACACTGAAGCTTTCTTT; CDR3aa: CSVHPANTEAFF; abundance: -; j_gene: TRBJ1-1; d_gene: -; v_gene: TRBV29-1
CDR3nt: TGCGCCAGCCAACAGGGTCTGCGGGGGGTGTACGAGCAGTACTTC; CDR3aa: CASQQGLRGVYEQYF; abundance: -; j_gene: TRBJ2-7; d_gene: TRBD2; v_gene: TRBV4-3
CDR3nt: TGTGCCCGGGGACAGGAGAGCTCCTACGAGCAGTACTTC; CDR3aa: CARGQESSYEQYF; abundance: -; j_gene: TRBJ2-7; d_gene: TRBD1; v_gene: TRBV30
CDR3nt: TGTGCCAGCTCTGACAATCGGGACGAGCAGTACTTC; CDR3aa: CASSDNRDEQYF; abundance: -; j_gene: TRBJ2-7; d_gene: -; v_gene: TRBV2
CDR3nt: TGTGCCAGCAGTGTTTTAGCCAGGGATGAAAAACTGTTTTTT; CDR3aa: CASSVLARDEKLFF; abundance: -; j_gene: TRBJ1-4; d_gene: -; v_gene: TRBV2
CDR3nt: TGTGCCACCAGCAGAGTGCCCGGGGAGCTGTTTTTT; CDR3aa: CATSRVPGELFF; abundance: -; j_gene: TRBJ2-2; d_gene: -; v_gene: TRBV15
CDR3nt: TGCGCCAGCAGCCCAAGGACAGGGACCCAAGAGACCCAGTACTTC; CDR3aa: CASSPRTGTQETQYF; abundance: -; j_gene: TRBJ2-5; d_gene: TRBD1; v_gene: TRBV5-1
CDR3nt: TGCAGCGTTGGCCTGGACTCCTACGAGCAGTACTTC; CDR3aa: CSVGLDSYEQYF; abundance: -; j_gene: TRBJ2-7; d_gene: -; v_gene: TRBV29-1
CDR3nt: TGCGCTAGCGGGGGTTACAATGAGCAGTTCTTC; CDR3aa: CASGGYNEQFF; abundance: -; j_gene: TRBJ2-1; d_gene: TRBD2; v_gene: TRBV29-1
CDR3nt: TGTGCCATCACCCCGGGACTAGCGGGGGGTCCCGGCGGGGAGCTGTTTTTT; CDR3aa: CAITPGLAGGPGGELFF; abundance: -; j_gene: TRBJ2-2; d_gene: TRBD2; v_gene: TRBV10-3
CDR3nt: TGTGCCTGGAGTGTGGCGGGAGTTTCTGGAGATACGCAGTATTTT; CDR3aa: CAWSVAGVSGDTQYF; abundance: -; j_gene: TRBJ2-3; d_gene: TRBD2; v_gene: TRBV30
CDR3nt: TGTGCCAGCGGGGTTGAGACCCAGTACTTC; CDR3aa: CASGVETQYF; abundance: -; j_gene: TRBJ2-5; d_gene: -; v_gene: TRBV2